These 3 T cell receptor beta chains were all obtained from the same sample, sequenced in a study of CD8+ T cells in alopecia areata. RNA was extracted and reverse transcribed into cDNA as the sequencing template. Assay used: immunoSEQ multiplex PCR; TCRdb lists only in-frame clones, some missing. The profile covers about 130,000 clones, with approximately 49% appearing a single time and 18% taken by the ten largest. The material sequenced was CD8+ T cells sorted from blood, taken at week 0. The receptor set was obtained from a human donor with alopecia areata.

This chain joins TRBV5-1 and TRBJ2-7; the D gene is possibly TRBD1 (6 bases). The CDR3 spans 14 residues. The V gene's germline CDR1 is SGHRS and CDR2 YFSETQ. V lost 0 bases and J 2 bases, leaving 9 bases between the germline ends. The chain's CDR3 is CASSLATGTYEQYF. The CDR3 DNA reads as TGCGCCAGCAGCTTGGCCACAGGGACCTACGAGCAGTACTTC.

The rearrangement links TRBV15 to TRBJ1-6; D remains unclear. This CDR3 contains 12 residues. Germline assignment: CDR1 LNHNV and CDR2 YYDKDF (reference sequence). V was pared by 7 bases and J by 6 bases, with 7 bases between. For the CDR3, the DNA is TGTGCCACCACCTCCAGTAATTCACCCCTCCACTTT. It translates to CATTSSNSPLHF. The whole variable domain, filled in from reference TRBV15 and TRBJ1-6, reads DAMVIQNPRYQVTQFGKPVTLSCSQTLNHNVMYWYQQKSSQAPKLLFHYYDKDFNNEADTPDNFQSRRPNTSFCFLDIRSPGLGDTAMYLCATTSSNSPLHFGNGTRLTVT.

The chain joins TRBV7-9 to TRBJ2-3; D gene ambiguous. The CDR3 loop spans 12 amino acids. Trimming cost V 4 bases and J 9 bases, with 11 bases left between them. Per the germline V gene, CDR1 is SEHNR and CDR2 is FQNEAQ (reference sequence). This chain's CDR3 is CASSSTPNTQYF. The CDR3 DNA reads TGTGCCAGCAGCTCCACTCCAAACACGCAGTATTTT.